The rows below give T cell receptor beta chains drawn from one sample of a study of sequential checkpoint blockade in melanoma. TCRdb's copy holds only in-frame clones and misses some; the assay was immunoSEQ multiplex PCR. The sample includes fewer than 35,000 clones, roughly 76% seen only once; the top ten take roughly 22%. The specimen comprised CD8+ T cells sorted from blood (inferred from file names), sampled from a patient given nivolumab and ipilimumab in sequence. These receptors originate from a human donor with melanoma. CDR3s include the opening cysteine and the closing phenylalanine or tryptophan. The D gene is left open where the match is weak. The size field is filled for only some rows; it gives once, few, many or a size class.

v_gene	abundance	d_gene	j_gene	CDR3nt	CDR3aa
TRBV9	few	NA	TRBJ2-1	TGTGCCAGCAGCCCAACCCCGGGAGCGGGTAATGAGCAGTTCTTC	CASSPTPGAGNEQFF
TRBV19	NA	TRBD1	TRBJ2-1	TGTGCCAGTAGTTGGACAGGGGGTTTCTCCTACAATGAGCAGTTCTTC	CASSWTGGFSYNEQFF
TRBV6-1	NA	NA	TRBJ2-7	TGTGCCAGCACCGTTCGCTATGGGCCGCTCTACGAGCAGTACTTC	CASTVRYGPLYEQYF
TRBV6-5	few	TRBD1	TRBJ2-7	TGTGCCAGCAGGACAGGGGCCTACGAGCAGTACTTC	CASRTGAYEQYF
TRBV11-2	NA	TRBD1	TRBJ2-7	TGTGCCAGCAGCGACGACAGGGGCTACGAGCAGTACTTC	CASSDDRGYEQYF
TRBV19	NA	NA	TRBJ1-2	TGTGCCAGTAGTATGGGGGCTTTTGGCTACACCTTC	CASSMGAFGYTF
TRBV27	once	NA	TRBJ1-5	TGTGCCAGCAGTTCCTCGGGAAGTTATAGCAATCAGCCCCAGCATTTT	CASSSSGSYSNQPQHF
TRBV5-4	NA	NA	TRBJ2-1	TGTGCCAGCAGCTTACCAGAACACGATGAGCAGTTCTTC	CASSLPEHDEQFF
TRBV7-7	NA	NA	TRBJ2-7	TGTGCTAGCAGCTTAGCGTTAGCCGAGGAGCAGTACTTC	CASSLALAEEQYF
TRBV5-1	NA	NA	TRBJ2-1	TGCGCCAGCAGCTTACTCGGACAGTCAGGCAATGAGCAGTTCTTC	CASSLLGQSGNEQFF
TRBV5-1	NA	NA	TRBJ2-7	TGCGCCAGCAGCTTTGGGACAAGCTACGAGCAGTACTTC	CASSFGTSYEQYF
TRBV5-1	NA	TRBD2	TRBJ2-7	TGCGCCAGCAGCTTGGTTGCTCTTACTAGCGGAAGCTCCTACGAGCAGTACTTC	CASSLVALTSGSSYEQYF
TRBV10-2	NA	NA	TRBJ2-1	TGCGCCAGCAGTGAGTCGAGCAGCGCGGGCAATGAGCAGTTCTTC	CASSESSSAGNEQFF
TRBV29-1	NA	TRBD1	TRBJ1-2	TGCAGCGTCCCTCTGACAGGGAGCTATGGCTACACCTTC	CSVPLTGSYGYTF
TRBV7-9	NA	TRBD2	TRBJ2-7	TGTGCCAGCACCACTAGCGGAGATTACGAGCAGTACTTC	CASTTSGDYEQYF
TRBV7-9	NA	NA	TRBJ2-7	TGTGCCAGCTCGGGGTTGGGGTACGAGCAGTACTTC	CASSGLGYEQYF
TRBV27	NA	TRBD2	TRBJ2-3	TGTGCCAGCAGTTTATCGGGAGGGAGGGCGGATACGCAGTATTTT	CASSLSGGRADTQYF
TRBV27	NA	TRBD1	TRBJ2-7	TGTGCCAGCAGTCCCGGACAGGGTTTAGAGCAGTACTTC	CASSPGQGLEQYF
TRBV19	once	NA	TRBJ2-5	TGTGCCAGTAGTATAGTGGCGGGTGAGACCCAGTACTTC	CASSIVAGETQYF
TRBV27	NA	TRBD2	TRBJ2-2	TGTGCCAGCAGCTCGGGACTAGCTGCGAACACCGGGGAGCTGTTTTTT	CASSSGLAANTGELFF
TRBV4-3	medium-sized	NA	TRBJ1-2	TGCGCCAGCAGCCCCCTTCGGGAGTACCCCTATGGCTACACCTTC	CASSPLREYPYGYTF
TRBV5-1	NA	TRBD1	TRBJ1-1	TGCGCCAGCAGCCTAGGGACAGCTTACACTGAAGCTTTCTTT	CASSLGTAYTEAFF
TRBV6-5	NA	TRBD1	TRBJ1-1	TGTGCCAGCAGCCTTGACAGGGGGCGCACTGAAGCTTTCTTT	CASSLDRGRTEAFF